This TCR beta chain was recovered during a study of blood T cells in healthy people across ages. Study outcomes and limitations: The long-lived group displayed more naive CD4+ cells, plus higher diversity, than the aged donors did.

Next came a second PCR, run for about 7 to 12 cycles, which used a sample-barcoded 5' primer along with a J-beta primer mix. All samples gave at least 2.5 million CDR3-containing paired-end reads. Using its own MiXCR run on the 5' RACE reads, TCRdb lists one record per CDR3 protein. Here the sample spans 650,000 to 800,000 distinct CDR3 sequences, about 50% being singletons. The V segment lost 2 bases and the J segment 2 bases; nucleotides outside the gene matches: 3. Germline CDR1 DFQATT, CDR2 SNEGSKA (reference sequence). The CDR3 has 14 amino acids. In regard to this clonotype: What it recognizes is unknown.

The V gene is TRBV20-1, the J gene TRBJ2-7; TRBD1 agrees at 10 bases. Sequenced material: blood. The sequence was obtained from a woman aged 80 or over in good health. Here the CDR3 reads CSARPDRGPYEQYF. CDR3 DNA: TGCAGTGCTAGACCTGACAGGGGGCCCTACGAGCAGTACTTC.